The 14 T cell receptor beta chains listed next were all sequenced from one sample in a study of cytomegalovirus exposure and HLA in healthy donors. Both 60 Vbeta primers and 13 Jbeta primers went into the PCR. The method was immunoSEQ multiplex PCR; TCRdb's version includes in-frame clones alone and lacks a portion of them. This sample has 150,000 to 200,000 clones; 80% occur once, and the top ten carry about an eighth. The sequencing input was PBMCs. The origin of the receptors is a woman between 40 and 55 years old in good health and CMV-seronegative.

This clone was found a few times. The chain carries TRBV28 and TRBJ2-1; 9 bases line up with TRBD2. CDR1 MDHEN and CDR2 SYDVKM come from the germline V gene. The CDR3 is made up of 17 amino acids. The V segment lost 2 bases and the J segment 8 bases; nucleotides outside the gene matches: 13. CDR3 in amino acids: CASSLPLRVAGEDEQFF. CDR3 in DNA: TGTGCCAGCAGTTTACCTTTGAGGGTAGCGGGAGAAGATGAGCAGTTCTTC.

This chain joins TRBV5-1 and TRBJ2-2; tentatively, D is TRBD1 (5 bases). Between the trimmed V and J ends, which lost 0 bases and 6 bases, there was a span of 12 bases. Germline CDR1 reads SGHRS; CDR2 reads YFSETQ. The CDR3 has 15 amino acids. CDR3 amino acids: CASSLGVSTAGELFF. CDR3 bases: TGCGCCAGCAGCTTGGGGGTTTCGACAGCCGGGGAGCTGTTTTTT.

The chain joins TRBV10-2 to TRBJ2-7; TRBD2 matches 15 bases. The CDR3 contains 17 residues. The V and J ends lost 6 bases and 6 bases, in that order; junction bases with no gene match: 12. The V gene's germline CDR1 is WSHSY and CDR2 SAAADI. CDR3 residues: CASRSGLAGGDVREQYF. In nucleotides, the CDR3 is TGCGCCAGCAGGAGTGGACTAGCGGGAGGGGACGTTCGCGAGCAGTACTTC.

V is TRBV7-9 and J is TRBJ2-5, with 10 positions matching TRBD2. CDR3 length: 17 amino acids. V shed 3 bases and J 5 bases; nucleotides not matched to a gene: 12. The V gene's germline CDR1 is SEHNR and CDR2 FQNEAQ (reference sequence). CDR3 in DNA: TGTGCCAGCAGCTTGCTAGCGGGGGTTAGAGATGCGGAGACCCAGTACTTC. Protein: CASSLLAGVRDAETQYF.

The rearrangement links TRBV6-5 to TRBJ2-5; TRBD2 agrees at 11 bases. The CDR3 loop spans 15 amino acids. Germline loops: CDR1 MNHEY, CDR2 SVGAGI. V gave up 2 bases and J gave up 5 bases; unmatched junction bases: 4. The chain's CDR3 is CASSYQTSGSETQYF. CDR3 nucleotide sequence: TGTGCCAGCAGTTACCAAACTAGCGGGAGTGAGACCCAGTACTTC.

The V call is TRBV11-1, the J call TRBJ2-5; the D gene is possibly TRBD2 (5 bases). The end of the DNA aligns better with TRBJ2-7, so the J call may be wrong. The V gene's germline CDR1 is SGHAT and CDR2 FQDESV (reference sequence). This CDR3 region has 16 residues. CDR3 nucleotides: TGTGCCAGCAGCTTAAATCGAGCGCGTGGGGAGTACGAGCAGTACTTC. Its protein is CASSLNRARGEYEQYF.

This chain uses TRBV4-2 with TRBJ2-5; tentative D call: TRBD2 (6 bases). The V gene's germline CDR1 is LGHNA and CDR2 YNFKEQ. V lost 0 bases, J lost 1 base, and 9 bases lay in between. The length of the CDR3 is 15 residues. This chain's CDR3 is CASSQEVLAQETQYF. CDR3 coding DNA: TGTGCCAGCAGCCAAGAAGTACTAGCCCAAGAGACCCAGTACTTC.

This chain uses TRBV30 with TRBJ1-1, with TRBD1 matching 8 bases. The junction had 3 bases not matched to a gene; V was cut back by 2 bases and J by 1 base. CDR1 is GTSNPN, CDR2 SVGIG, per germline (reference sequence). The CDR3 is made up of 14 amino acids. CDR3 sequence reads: CAWSPGGGNTEAFF. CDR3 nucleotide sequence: TGTGCCTGGAGTCCAGGGGGCGGGAACACTGAAGCTTTCTTT.

The CDR3 coding sequence is TGTGCCAGCAGCTTAGAAGGGGGTAGCAATCAGCCCCAGCATTTT. Translated, it gives CASSLEGGSNQPQHF. The gene calls are TRBV7-9 and TRBJ1-5; D possibly corresponds to TRBD1 (6 bases). The germline CDR1 and CDR2 sequences are SEHNR and FQNEAQ (reference sequence). The CDR3 extends over 15 amino acids. The V end was cut by 1 base, the J end by 0 bases, with 7 bases between.

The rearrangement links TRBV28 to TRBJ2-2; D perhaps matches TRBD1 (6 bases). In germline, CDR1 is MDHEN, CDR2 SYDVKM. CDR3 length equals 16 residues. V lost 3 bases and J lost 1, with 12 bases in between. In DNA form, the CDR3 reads TGTGCCAGCAGTTTCCGGGACATCGGGAACACCGGGGAGCTGTTTTTT. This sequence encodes CASSFRDIGNTGELFF.

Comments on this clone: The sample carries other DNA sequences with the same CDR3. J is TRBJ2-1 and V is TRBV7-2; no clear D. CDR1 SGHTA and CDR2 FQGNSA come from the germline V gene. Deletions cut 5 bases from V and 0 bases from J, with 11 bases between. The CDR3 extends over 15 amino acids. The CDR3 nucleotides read TGTGCCAGCAGCCCCTCGGGTTCCTCCTACAATGAGCAGTTCTTC. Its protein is CASSPSGSSYNEQFF.

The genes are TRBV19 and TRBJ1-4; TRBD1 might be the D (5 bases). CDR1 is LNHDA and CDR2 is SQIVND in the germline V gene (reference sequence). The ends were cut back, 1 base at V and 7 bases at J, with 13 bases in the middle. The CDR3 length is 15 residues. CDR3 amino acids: CASSIATGGREKLFF. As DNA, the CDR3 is TGTGCCAGTAGTATAGCTACAGGTGGGCGTGAAAAACTGTTTTTT.

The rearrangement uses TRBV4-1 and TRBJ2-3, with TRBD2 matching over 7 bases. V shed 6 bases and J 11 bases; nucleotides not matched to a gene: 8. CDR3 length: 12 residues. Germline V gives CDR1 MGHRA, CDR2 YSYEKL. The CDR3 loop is CASSPIAGKQYF. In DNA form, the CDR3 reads TGCGCCAGCAGTCCCATAGCGGGTAAGCAGTATTTT.

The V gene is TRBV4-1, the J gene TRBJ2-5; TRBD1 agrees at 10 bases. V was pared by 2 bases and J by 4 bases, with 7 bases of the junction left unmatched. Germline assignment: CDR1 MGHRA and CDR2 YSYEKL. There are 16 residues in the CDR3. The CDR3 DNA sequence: TGCGCCAGCAGCCAACGCTCTGGACAGGGGGGAGAGACCCAGTACTTC. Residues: CASSQRSGQGGETQYF.